This T cell receptor (beta chain) was sequenced for a study of blood T cell repertoires in COVID-19. On the study more broadly: Collection of acute and convalescent COVID-19 samples took place in the United States, Italy and Spain.

V was pared by 1 base and J by 6 bases, with 14 bases of the junction left unmatched. This CDR3 is built from 19 residues. Looked up from germline, CDR1 is LNHNV and CDR2 is YYDKDF (reference sequence). In the original processing: Amplification from reference gene primers served as the basis for estimated nucleated cell counts. Clones were sequenced by immunoSEQ multiplex PCR, and TCRdb holds only the in-frame ones, with some missing. The D gene and trimming were derived from the DNA, and the V and J assignments and clone size from that table. The sample consists of about 50,000 clones, around 86% of them appearing once.

The origin of this receptor is a woman between 55 and 75 years old with acute or convalescent COVID-19. Material: peripheral blood. V gene TRBV15 combines with J gene TRBJ1-5, with TRBD1 matching 11 bases. The chain's CDR3 is CATSRGDRGIGGSGQPQHF. DNA of the CDR3: TGTGCCACCAGCAGAGGGGACAGGGGGATCGGTGGATCCGGTCAGCCCCAGCATTTT.